The T cell receptor beta chain described here comes from a study of blood T cell repertoires in COVID-19. Looking at the study overall: The samples span acute and convalescent COVID-19 from the United States, Italy and Spain.

The table came from immunoSEQ multiplex PCR; TCRdb's copy has only in-frame clones and leaves some out. This table has roughly 91,000 clones, roughly 84% appearing once. The sequencing input was peripheral blood. The source of this sequence is a man between 65 and 85 years old with active or convalescent COVID-19.

The chain's CDR3 is CASRLDRDQPQHF. The CDR3 DNA reads as TGTGCCAGCAGGCTGGACAGGGATCAGCCCCAGCATTTT. J is TRBJ1-5 and V is TRBV12-3 or TRBV12-4; TRBD1 agrees at 8 bases. The CDR3 is 13 residues long. Trimming removed 6 bases from V and 5 bases from J; junction bases left unmatched: 3.